The 4 T cell receptor beta chains given below trace back to one sample, sequenced in a study of blood T cell repertoires in COVID-19. Produced via immunoSEQ multiplex PCR; TCRdb's table is partial and in-frame only. The sample consists of about 240,000 clones, 85% to 90% of them appearing once. The specimen sequenced was peripheral blood. These receptors were taken from a woman in her seventies with active or convalescent COVID-19.

The chain combines TRBV2 with TRBJ1-1; D unresolved. In germline, CDR1 is SNHLY, CDR2 FYNNEI. This CDR3 comprises 14 residues. V was trimmed by 6 bases and J by 4 bases, leaving 15 bases between them. Here the CDR3 reads CASSPGLVGTEAFF. The CDR3 nucleotides are TGTGCCAGCAGCCCGGGGTTGGTCGGCACTGAAGCTTTCTTT.

The rearrangement uses TRBV3-1 (or the pseudogene TRBV3-2) and TRBJ1-1; D perhaps matches TRBD1 (5 bases). The CDR3 has 13 amino acids. Germline CDR1 LGHDT, CDR2 YNNKEL (reference sequence). V was cut by 6 bases and J by 1 base, with 9 bases left in between. The CDR3 sequence: CASSAQGNTEAFF. CDR3 sequence (DNA): TGTGCCAGCAGTGCTCAGGGGAACACTGAAGCTTTCTTT.

The chain combines TRBV29-1 with TRBJ1-1, with 7 positions matching TRBD1. Germline assignment: CDR1 SQVTM and CDR2 ANQGSEA. Unmatched junction bases numbered 7, after V lost 5 bases and J lost 4 bases. The length of the CDR3 is 13 residues. The CDR3 DNA follows: TGCAGCGTTCGAGACAGGGATAGCACTGAAGCTTTCTTT. Its protein product is CSVRDRDSTEAFF.

CDR3 sequence: CASSQASLAGNSPLHF. The CDR3 DNA reads TGTGCCAGCAGCCAAGCAAGTTTAGCCGGGAATTCACCCCTCCACTTT. This chain joins TRBV3-1 (or the pseudogene TRBV3-2) and TRBJ1-6; D remains unclear. Germline CDR1 is LGHDT and CDR2 is YNNKEL (reference sequence). With 1 base removed from V and 7 bases from J, the gap between germline ends came to 14 bases. The CDR3 has 16 residues.